The next 19 T cell receptor beta chains were all read from a single sample in a study of identical twins. MiXCR was run by TCRdb on the 5' RACE reads, yielding one entry per CDR3 protein. In the table there are approximately 220,000 distinct CDR3 sequences, 9.4% of which are singletons. Sequencing input: memory (CD45RO+) T cells sorted from blood. These TCRs come from a woman under 30 in good health.

This clonotype turned up a few times. The chain employs TRBV7-2 and TRBJ2-2; D is possibly TRBD2 (5 bases). Trimming pared 5 bases from V and 2 bases from J, leaving 15 bases between. Germline-derived CDR1 and CDR2 are SGHTA and FQGNSA. This CDR3 spans 16 amino acids. CDR3 in DNA: TGTGCCAGCAGCCTATTTGCGGGCCCTAACACCGGGGAGCTGTTTTTT. It is translated as CASSLFAGPNTGELFF.

The sample holds a few counts of this clonotype. The rearrangement links TRBV28 to TRBJ2-7; D remains ambiguous. The CDR3 is 14 residues long. Trimming took 10 bases from V and 0 from J, leaving 16 bases between them. From germline, CDR1 is MDHEN and CDR2 SYDVKM. CDR3 sequence reads: CATTRVGVSYEQYF. CDR3 coding DNA: TGTGCCACAACAAGGGTTGGAGTCTCCTACGAGCAGTACTTC. Filled out from reference TRBV28 and TRBJ2-7, the complete variable domain reads DVKVTQSSRYLVKRTGEKVFLECVQDMDHENMFWYRQDPGLGLRLIYFSYDVKMKEKGDIPEGYSVSREKKERFSLILESASTNQTSMYLCATTRVGVSYEQYFGPGTRLTVT.

The gene calls are TRBV7-2 and TRBJ2-5; D is ambiguous. Germline CDR1 reads SGHTA; CDR2 reads FQGNSA. V lost 2 bases and J 2 bases, leaving 15 bases between the germline ends. The CDR3 runs 16 residues. The CDR3 region is CASSLSSSGGQETQYF. The CDR3 nucleotides read TGTGCCAGCAGCTTAAGTTCCTCGGGCGGACAAGAGACCCAGTACTTC.

The chain uses TRBV20-1 and TRBJ2-1; D is possibly TRBD2 (6 bases). The V end was cut by 3 bases, the J end by 9 bases, with 15 bases between. CDR1 DFQATT and CDR2 SNEGSKA come from the germline V gene (reference sequence). This CDR3 comprises 13 residues. The CDR3 nucleotides are TGCAGTGCTAGTCGGGGGAGATGGAGTGAGCAGTTCTTC. Its protein product is CSASRGRWSEQFF.

V gene TRBV4-3 combines with J gene TRBJ2-1, with D uncertain. With 4 bases removed from V and 0 bases from J, the gap between germline ends came to 10 bases. CDR3 size: 15 residues. The germline gives CDR1 LGHNA, CDR2 YSLEER. CDR3 loop: CASSPSPSSYNEQFF. DNA for the CDR3: TGCGCCAGCAGCCCCTCGCCGAGCTCCTACAATGAGCAGTTCTTC.

The chain employs TRBV29-1 and TRBJ2-1; no firm D call. CDR3 length: 11 amino acids. Germline V gene sequence: CDR1 SQVTM, CDR2 ANQGSEA. Trimming removed 7 bases at V and 7 bases at J, with 11 bases between. This CDR3 is CSAGRLNEQFF. The CDR3 DNA is TGCAGCGCAGGACGCCTAAATGAGCAGTTCTTC.

This clonotype was detected many times. J is TRBJ2-1 and V is TRBV15, with TRBD2 matching 7 bases. The CDR3 is made up of 15 amino acids. V was clipped by 0 bases and J by 10 bases; unmatched bases: 9. Germline CDR1 LNHNV, CDR2 YYDKDF (reference sequence). The CDR3 sequence is CATSRDRTSSREQFF. CDR3 nucleotide sequence: TGTGCCACCAGCAGAGATAGGACTAGTAGCCGGGAGCAGTTCTTC.

This clonotype was found many times. The V call is TRBV12-3 or TRBV12-4, the J call TRBJ2-1; 9 bases are a match to TRBD2. The CDR3 spans 15 residues. Trimming removed 3 bases from V and 7 bases from J; junction bases left unmatched: 7. CDR3 loop: CASSFRGGANNEQFF. The CDR3 DNA sequence: TGTGCCAGCAGTTTTCGCGGGGGGGCCAATAATGAGCAGTTCTTC.

In its sample, this clonotype was seen many times. The V call is TRBV24-1, the J call TRBJ2-4; tentative D call: TRBD2 (5 bases). The CDR3 has 12 residues. Germline CDR1 and CDR2: KGHDR and SFDVKD. Trimming pared 2 bases from V and 7 bases from J, leaving 5 bases between. The DNA for the CDR3 is TGTGCCACCAGTGATTCGGGGAACATTCAGTACTTC. As protein: CATSDSGNIQYF.

This clonotype was recorded many times. This sequence joins TRBV20-1 and TRBJ1-1, with a weak D call TRBD1 (6 bases). There are 12 residues in the CDR3. The V gene's germline CDR1 is DFQATT and CDR2 SNEGSKA (reference sequence). Trimming left V 3 bases short and J 4 bases short, with 9 bases between. This CDR3 is CSASNRATEAFF. The CDR3 DNA reads as TGCAGTGCTAGTAACAGGGCCACTGAAGCTTTCTTT.

The table lists this clonotype with a count of one. V and J are TRBV10-2 and TRBJ1-1, with D perhaps TRBD1 (5 bases). Trimming took 5 bases from V and 3 from J, leaving 13 bases between them. The germline V gene encodes CDR1 WSHSY and CDR2 SAAADI. CDR3 length: 14 residues. In nucleotides, the CDR3 is TGCGCCAGCAGTACGCCAGGGACGTACACTGAAGCTTTCTTT. Translated: CASSTPGTYTEAFF.

The sample holds a few counts of this clonotype. The chain joins TRBV7-9 to TRBJ2-3, with D possibly being TRBD2 (6 bases). The CDR3 has 15 residues. The germline CDR1 and CDR2 sequences are SEHNR and FQNEAQ (reference sequence). V was cut by 7 bases and J by 1 base, with 15 bases left in between. CDR3 amino acids: CASIEGGSGTDTQYF. The DNA of the CDR3 is TGTGCCAGCATTGAGGGAGGAAGTGGCACAGATACGCAGTATTTT.

This clonotype appeared a few times. The V and J genes are TRBV25-1 and TRBJ1-4; D is undetermined. The germline gives CDR1 MGHDK, CDR2 SYGVNS. V lost 2 bases, J lost 0 bases, and 7 bases lay in between. CDR3 length: 15 amino acids. The CDR3 DNA follows: TGTGCCAGCAGTGAAACTCCAGCAACTAATGAAAAACTGTTTTTT. This codes for CASSETPATNEKLFF.

This clonotype has a handful of counts. The V call is TRBV7-2, the J call TRBJ2-7, with D possibly called TRBD1 or TRBD2 (5 bases each). The CDR3 contains 15 residues. Deletions cut 5 bases from V and 2 bases from J, with 16 bases between. CDR1 and CDR2 from the germline V gene are SGHTA and FQGNSA. The CDR3 bases are TGTGCCAGCAGCGCCTCCGGGACCGACACCTACGAGCAGTACTTC. It encodes CASSASGTDTYEQYF.

This clonotype was detected many times. The V call is TRBV7-3, the J call TRBJ2-1, with D unclear. Trimming left V 3 bases short and J 0 bases short, with 9 bases between. In germline, CDR1 is SGHTA, CDR2 FQGTGA. CDR3 size: 15 residues. In DNA, the CDR3 is TGTGCCAGCAGCTTGGTCTCAAACTCCTACAATGAGCAGTTCTTC. Protein product: CASSLVSNSYNEQFF. The complete variable domain, with remaining parts taken from reference TRBV7-3 and TRBJ2-1, reads GAGVSQTPSNKVTEKGKYVELRCDPISGHTALYWYRQSLGQGPEFLIYFQGTGAADDSGLPNDRFFAVRPEGSVSTLKIQRTERGDSAVYLCASSLVSNSYNEQFFGPGTRLTVL.

There are many counts of this clonotype. The chain recombines TRBV7-2 with TRBJ1-6; D is unclear. V was cut by 4 bases and J by 14 bases, with 12 bases left in between. Germline V gene sequence: CDR1 SGHTA, CDR2 FQGNSA. This CDR3 region has 12 residues. CDR3 nucleotide sequence: TGTGCCAGCAGCTCACGGCATTCCTCCCTCCACTTT. Its protein product is CASSSRHSSLHF.

In its sample, this clonotype was seen a few times. The chain recombines TRBV19 with TRBJ2-7, with TRBD2 matching 7 bases. The germline gives CDR1 LNHDA, CDR2 SQIVND (reference sequence). Trimming at V came to 9 bases and at J to 2 bases, leaving 7 bases not matched to a gene. The CDR3 consists of 13 residues. Here the CDR3 DNA reads TGTGCCAGCCATCAGGCGGGGGCCTACGAGCAGTACTTC. As protein: CASHQAGAYEQYF.

This clonotype was detected only a few times. V usage is TRBV20-1 and J usage is TRBJ2-1; D is unresolved. This CDR3 has 13 residues. Germline CDR1 is DFQATT and CDR2 is SNEGSKA (reference sequence). Trimming took 0 bases from V and 6 from J, leaving 9 bases between them. The CDR3 region is CSAREGRSNEQFF. As DNA, the CDR3 is TGCAGTGCTAGAGAGGGCAGGAGCAATGAGCAGTTCTTC.

This clonotype has only a few counts. The J gene is TRBJ1-6, the V gene TRBV20-1, with 8 bases that match TRBD1. Germline values: CDR1 DFQATT, CDR2 SNEGSKA (reference sequence). The CDR3 extends over 15 amino acids. Trimming at V came to 6 bases and at J to 0 bases, leaving 4 bases not matched to a gene. The CDR3 region has the DNA TGCAGTGCCTACGACAGGGGCTCCTATAATTCACCCCTCCACTTT. Its protein product is CSAYDRGSYNSPLHF.